Shown below are 8 T cell receptor beta chains from a single sample sequenced in a study of T cell responses to AZD1222 COVID-19 vaccine. Method: immunoSEQ multiplex PCR; TCRdb's copy keeps in-frame clones and lacks some. The profile shows under 150,000 clones, less than 90% of them singletons. The sequences come from peripheral blood, collected on day 0 of AZD1222 vaccination. Source of these receptors: an adult in good health.

This clone was seen once. The chain links TRBV19 to TRBJ2-5, with D possibly TRBD2 on 7 matching bases. This CDR3 is built from 14 residues. Trimming shortened V by 6 bases and J by 2 bases, and 13 bases separated the two germline ends. Germline values: CDR1 LNHDA, CDR2 SQIVND (reference sequence). The CDR3 reads CASRQGGGQETQYF. The CDR3 DNA reads as TGTGCCAGTAGACAGGGAGGGGGACAAGAGACCCAGTACTTC.

This clone was found once. The chain's CDR3 is CASSSFVGEKLFF. CDR3 DNA: TGTGCCAGCAGCTCTTTCGTGGGGGAAAAACTGTTTTTT. The chain couples TRBV7-3 to TRBJ1-4, with D hard to call. The germline V gene encodes CDR1 SGHTA and CDR2 FQGTGA. The CDR3 runs 13 residues. Trimming cost V 4 bases and J 8 bases, with 11 bases left between them.

The chain uses TRBV29-1 and TRBJ1-1; TRBD1 is a possible D gene (5 bases). The CDR3 sequence is 12 residues long. V lost 6 bases, J lost 0 bases, and 8 bases lay in between. Germline V gene sequence: CDR1 SQVTM, CDR2 ANQGSEA. The CDR3 bases are TGCAGCGTGAGAGGGGTGAACACTGAAGCTTTCTTT. This sequence encodes CSVRGVNTEAFF.

The chain carries TRBV28 and TRBJ2-1, with 13 bases matching TRBD2. The trim removed 4 bases at V and 0 bases at J, leaving 9 bases unmatched. The germline CDR1 and CDR2 sequences are MDHEN and SYDVKM. The CDR3 length is 19 residues. CDR3 in amino acids: CASSSSGLAGPSSYNEQFF. The CDR3 DNA is TGTGCCAGCAGTTCCTCGGGACTAGCGGGGCCCAGCTCCTACAATGAGCAGTTCTTC.

This clone was recorded once. J is TRBJ1-1 and V is TRBV5-1, with 9 nucleotides matching TRBD1. V gave up 4 bases and J gave up 10 bases; unmatched junction bases: 11. Germline lookup yields CDR1 SGHRS and CDR2 YFSETQ. This CDR3 spans 14 amino acids. The DNA of the CDR3 is TGCGCCAGCAGCCCAGGGACAGGGAGCGCCCGAGCTTTCTTT. Translation gives CASSPGTGSARAFF. The complete variable domain, with remaining parts taken from reference TRBV5-1 and TRBJ1-1, reads KAGVTQTPRYLIKTRGQQVTLSCSPISGHRSVSWYQQTPGQGLQFLFEYFSETQRNKGNFPGRFSGRQFSNSRSEMNVSTLELGDSALYLCASSPGTGSARAFFGQGTRLTVV.

Written as DNA, the CDR3 is TGTGCCAGCAGTTACTCGTTGTCGGGTTGGGGTTCCGAGCAGTACTTC. This encodes CASSYSLSGWGSEQYF. The chain uses TRBV6-2 or TRBV6-3 and TRBJ2-7; no firm D call. The CDR3 extends over 16 amino acids. The germline gives CDR1 MNHEY, CDR2 SVGEGT. V lost 0 bases to trimming and J lost 6 bases, with 18 bases between them.

In DNA form, the CDR3 reads TGCGCCAGCAGCCAAGTTCACAGTGGGGCCGGTGGCTACACCTTC. Translated: CASSQVHSGAGGYTF. The J gene is TRBJ1-2, the V gene TRBV4-1; tentatively, D is TRBD1 (5 bases). This CDR3 spans 15 amino acids. Trimming took 1 base from V and 7 from J, leaving 16 bases between them. Germline V gene data show CDR1 as MGHRA and CDR2 as YSYEKL.

The chain joins TRBV27 to TRBJ2-1; D gene uncertain. The CDR3 has 13 amino acids. The germline V gene encodes CDR1 MNHEY and CDR2 SMNVEV (reference sequence). Trimming shortened V by 0 bases and J by 7 bases, and 7 bases separated the two germline ends. The chain's CDR3 is CASSLSRVNEQFF. The CDR3 bases are TGTGCCAGCAGTTTATCGCGCGTGAATGAGCAGTTCTTC.